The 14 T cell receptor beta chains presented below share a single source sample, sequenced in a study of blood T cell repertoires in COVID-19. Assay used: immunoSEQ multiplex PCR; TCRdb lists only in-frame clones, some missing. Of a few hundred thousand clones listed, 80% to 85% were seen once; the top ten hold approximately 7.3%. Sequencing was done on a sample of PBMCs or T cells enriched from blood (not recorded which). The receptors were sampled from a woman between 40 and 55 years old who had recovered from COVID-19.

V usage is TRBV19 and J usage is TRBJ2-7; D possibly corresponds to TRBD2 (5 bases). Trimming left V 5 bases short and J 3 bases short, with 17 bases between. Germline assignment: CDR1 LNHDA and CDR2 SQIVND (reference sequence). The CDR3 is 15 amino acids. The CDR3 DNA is TGTGCCAGTAGTGATCGACCGGGGAAATACTACGAGCAGTACTTC. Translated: CASSDRPGKYYEQYF.

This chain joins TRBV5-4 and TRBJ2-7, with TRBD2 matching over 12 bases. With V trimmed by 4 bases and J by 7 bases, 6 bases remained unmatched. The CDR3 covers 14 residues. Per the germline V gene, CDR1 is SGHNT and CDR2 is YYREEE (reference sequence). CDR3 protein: CASSTRLAGVEQYF. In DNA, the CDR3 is TGTGCCAGCAGCACCCGACTAGCGGGAGTTGAGCAGTACTTC.

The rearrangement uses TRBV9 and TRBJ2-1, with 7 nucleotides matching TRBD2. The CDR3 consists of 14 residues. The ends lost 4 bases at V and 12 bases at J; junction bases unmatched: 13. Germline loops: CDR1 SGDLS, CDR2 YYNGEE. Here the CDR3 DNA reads TGTGCCAGCAGCCCCACCTCCCGGGGGGAAACGCAGTTCTTC. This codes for CASSPTSRGETQFF.

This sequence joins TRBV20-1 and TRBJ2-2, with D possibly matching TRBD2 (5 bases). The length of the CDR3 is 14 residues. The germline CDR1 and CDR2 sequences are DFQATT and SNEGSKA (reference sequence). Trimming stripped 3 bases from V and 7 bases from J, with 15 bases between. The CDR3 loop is CSASFTYRGGELFF. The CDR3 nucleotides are TGCAGTGCTAGTTTCACGTATCGGGGCGGGGAGCTGTTTTTT.

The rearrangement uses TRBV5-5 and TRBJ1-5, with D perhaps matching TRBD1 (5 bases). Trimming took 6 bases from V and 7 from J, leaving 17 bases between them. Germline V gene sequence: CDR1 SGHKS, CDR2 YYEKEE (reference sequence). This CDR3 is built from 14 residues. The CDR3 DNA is TGTGCCAGCAACTCCGGGGGGGGGACCCAGCCCCAGCATTTT. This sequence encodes CASNSGGGTQPQHF.

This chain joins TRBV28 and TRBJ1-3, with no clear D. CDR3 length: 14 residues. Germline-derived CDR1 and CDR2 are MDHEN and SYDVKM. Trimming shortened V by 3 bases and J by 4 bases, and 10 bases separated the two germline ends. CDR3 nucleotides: TGTGCCAGCAGTTTGACGGGTCCCGGAAACACCATATATTTT. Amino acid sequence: CASSLTGPGNTIYF. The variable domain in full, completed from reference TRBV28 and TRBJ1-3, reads DVKVTQSSRYLVKRTGEKVFLECVQDMDHENMFWYRQDPGLGLRLIYFSYDVKMKEKGDIPEGYSVSREKKERFSLILESASTNQTSMYLCASSLTGPGNTIYFGEGSWLTVV.

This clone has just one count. The CDR3 region has the DNA TGTGCCAGTAGGGGACTTATGAACACTGAAGCTTTCTTT. Protein: CASRGLMNTEAFF. The chain uses TRBV11-2 and TRBJ1-1, with D perhaps TRBD1 (5 bases). The germline V and J ends were trimmed by 9 bases and 0 bases, with 11 bases remaining between them. The CDR3 sequence is 13 residues long. Germline V lookup: CDR1 SGHAT, CDR2 FQNNGV.

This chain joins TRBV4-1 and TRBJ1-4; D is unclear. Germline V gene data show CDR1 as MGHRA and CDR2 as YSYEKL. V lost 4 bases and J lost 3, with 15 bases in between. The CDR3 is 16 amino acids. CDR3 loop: CASSPDKTRANEKLFF. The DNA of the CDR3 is TGCGCCAGCAGCCCAGATAAGACACGTGCTAATGAAAAACTGTTTTTT.

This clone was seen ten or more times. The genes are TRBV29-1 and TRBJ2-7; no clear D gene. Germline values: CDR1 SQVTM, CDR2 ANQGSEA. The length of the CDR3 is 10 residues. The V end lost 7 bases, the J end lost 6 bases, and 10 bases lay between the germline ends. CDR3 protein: CSASFFEQYF. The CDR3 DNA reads TGCAGCGCCTCCTTCTTCGAGCAGTACTTC.

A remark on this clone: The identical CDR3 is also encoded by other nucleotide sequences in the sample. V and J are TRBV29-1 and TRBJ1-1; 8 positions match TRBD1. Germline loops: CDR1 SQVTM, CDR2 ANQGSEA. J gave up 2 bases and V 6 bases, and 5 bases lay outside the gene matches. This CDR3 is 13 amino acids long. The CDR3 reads CSVAGQANTEAFF. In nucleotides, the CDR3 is TGCAGCGTCGCGGGACAGGCCAACACTGAAGCTTTCTTT.

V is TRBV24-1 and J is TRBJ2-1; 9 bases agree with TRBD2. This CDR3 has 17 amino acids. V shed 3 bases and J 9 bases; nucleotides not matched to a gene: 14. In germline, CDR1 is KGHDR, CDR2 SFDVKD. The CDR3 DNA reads TGTGCCACCAGTGATCCTCAAGCGGGAGGAAGTCAAGGTGAGCAGTTCTTC. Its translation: CATSDPQAGGSQGEQFF.

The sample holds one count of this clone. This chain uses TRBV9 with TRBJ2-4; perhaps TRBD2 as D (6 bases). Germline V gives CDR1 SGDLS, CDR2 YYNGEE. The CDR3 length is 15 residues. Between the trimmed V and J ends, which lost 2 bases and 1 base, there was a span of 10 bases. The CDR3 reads CASSVEGRAKNIQYF. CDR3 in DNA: TGTGCCAGCAGCGTGGAGGGCCGGGCCAAAAACATTCAGTACTTC.

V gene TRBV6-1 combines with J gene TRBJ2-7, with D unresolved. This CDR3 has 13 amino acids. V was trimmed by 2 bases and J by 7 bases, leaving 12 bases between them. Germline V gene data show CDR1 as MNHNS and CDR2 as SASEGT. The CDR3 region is CASSENRDFEQYF. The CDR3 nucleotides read TGTGCCAGCAGTGAAAATCGAGACTTTGAGCAGTACTTC.

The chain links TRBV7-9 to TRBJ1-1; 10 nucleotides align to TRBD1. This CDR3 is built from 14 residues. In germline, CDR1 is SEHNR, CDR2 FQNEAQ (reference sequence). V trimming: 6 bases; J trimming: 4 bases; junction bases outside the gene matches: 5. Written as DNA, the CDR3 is TGTGCCAGCAGAGGACAGGGGGAAATCACTGAAGCTTTCTTT. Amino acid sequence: CASRGQGEITEAFF.